Listed below are T cell receptor beta chains from one sample, sequenced in a study of OX40 agonist ivuxolimab in advanced cancers. The repertoire was sequenced with immunoSEQ multiplex PCR; TCRdb's copy has only in-frame clones and lacks some. The data contain approximately 92,000 clones, approximately 95% of them seen just once; the ten biggest clones take up around 2%. Sequenced material: CD4+ or CD8+ T cells sorted from blood, taken in a trial of the OX40 agonist ivuxolimab. All receptors derive from an adult with an advanced solid tumor such as melanoma, head and neck, liver or kidney cancer. Each CDR3 is given with its conserved first and last residue. D genes are given only for firm matches. Clone sizes are given selectively: once, few, many, or a class where the clone is expanded.

V	J	D	size	DNA	CDR3
TRBV9	TRBJ2-3	.	.	TGTGCCAGCAGCGTAGGACCGTGGCTTGGCACAGATACGCAGTATTTT	CASSVGPWLGTDTQYF
TRBV29-1	TRBJ1-1	.	.	TGCAGCGTTCTGGGCCTGGAGAACACTGAAGCTTTCTTT	CSVLGLENTEAFF
TRBV28	TRBJ1-2	TRBD1	.	TGTGCCAGCATACTAACTGGGACAGCTTCGTGGTATGGCTACACCTTC	CASILTGTASWYGYTF
TRBV11-2	TRBJ2-1	TRBD2	.	TGTGCCAGCAGGGATGGGACTAGCGGGAGTAATGAGCAGTTCTTC	CASRDGTSGSNEQFF
TRBV4-3	TRBJ2-7	TRBD2	.	TGCGCCAGCAGCTTCGTCGGGGGAGGGACCCACGAGCAGTACTTC	CASSFVGGGTHEQYF
TRBV28	TRBJ2-5	.	.	TGTGCCAGCAGTTTAGGGCTAGAAGAGACCCAGTACTTC	CASSLGLEETQYF
TRBV19	TRBJ2-7	.	.	TGTGCCAGTAGGGATCCAATTTCCTACGAGCAGTACTTC	CASRDPISYEQYF
TRBV29-1	TRBJ2-1	.	.	TGCAGCGTTGAACAGGACCTCTACAATGAGCAGTTCTTC	CSVEQDLYNEQFF
TRBV15	TRBJ1-2	.	.	TGTGCCACCAGCACCAGGGGTACCTCCCTCATAGGCTACACCTTC	CATSTRGTSLIGYTF
TRBV12-2	TRBJ2-5	.	.	TGTGCAAGTCGCTTCAGGGGGAACCAAGAGACCCAGTACTTC	CASRFRGNQETQYF
TRBV30	TRBJ2-7	.	.	TGTGCCTGGGATTCCCCGGACATCTACGAGCAGTACTTC	CAWDSPDIYEQYF
TRBV5-1	TRBJ2-7	TRBD2	.	TGCGCCAGCAGCTTGGTAGCGGGCTATTCCTACGAGCAGTACTTC	CASSLVAGYSYEQYF
TRBV6-6	TRBJ2-2	.	.	TGTGCCAGCAGTTTACTCAACACCGGGGAGCTGTTTTTT	CASSLLNTGELFF
TRBV28	TRBJ1-1	.	.	TGTGCCAGCAGTTTATCATTGGGGACAACGAACACTGAAGCTTTCTTT	CASSLSLGTTNTEAFF
TRBV11-1	TRBJ2-1	TRBD2	.	TGTGCCAGCAGCCTGGGACTAGCGGCCTTAGATGAGCAGTTCTTC	CASSLGLAALDEQFF
TRBV5-4	TRBJ1-2	.	.	TGTGCCAGCAGCTTGGGGGGGACGAACTATGGCTACACCTTC	CASSLGGTNYGYTF
TRBV2	TRBJ2-7	.	.	TGTGCCAGCGGAGGTCACGGGGGTAGGGACGAGCAGTACTTC	CASGGHGGRDEQYF
TRBV6-5	TRBJ1-1	.	.	TGTGCCAGCAGTCGTCCGGCTGAAGCTTTCTTT	CASSRPAEAFF
TRBV27	TRBJ2-7	.	.	TGTGCCAGCAGTTTAGGGATGGGGACAACGGCCTACGAGCAGTACTTC	CASSLGMGTTAYEQYF
TRBV7-3	TRBJ2-3	.	.	TGTGCCAGCAGCTCTGGGGCAGGCAACACAGATACGCAGTATTTT	CASSSGAGNTDTQYF
TRBV7-6	TRBJ2-7	TRBD2	.	TGTGCCAGCAGCTTAGGAGGCGGGGGGGCAATGAGCCCCGAGCAGTACTTC	CASSLGGGGAMSPEQYF
TRBV4-3	TRBJ2-7	TRBD1	.	TGCGCCAGCAGCCAGACGAGACAGGGGGCGAGGTACGAGCAGTACTTC	CASSQTRQGARYEQYF
TRBV6-5	TRBJ2-5	.	.	TGTGCCAGCAGTTACTCGGGCAGGCCCCAAGAGACCCAGTACTTC	CASSYSGRPQETQYF
TRBV27	TRBJ2-2	.	.	TGTGCCAGCAGGGGACTCGGAGGGGAGCTGTTTTTT	CASRGLGGELFF
TRBV9	TRBJ2-1	.	once	TGTGCCAGCAGCGTAGCTGGAGAGCAGTTCTTC	CASSVAGEQFF
TRBV4-1	TRBJ1-1	.	.	TGCGCCAGCAGCCAAGATCCCTTGGGTGGGGACACTGAAGCTTTCTTT	CASSQDPLGGDTEAFF
TRBV11-3	TRBJ2-7	.	.	TGTGCCAGCAGCTCAAGCCCCCGGGCCTACGAGCAGTACTTC	CASSSSPRAYEQYF
TRBV6-1	TRBJ1-1	.	.	TGTGCCAGCACCCAAACGCTTTACACTGAAGCTTTCTTT	CASTQTLYTEAFF
TRBV6-1	TRBJ1-1	.	.	TGTGCCATCCTGGGGTGGATGAACACTGAAGCTTTCTTT	CAILGWMNTEAFF
TRBV18	TRBJ2-7	TRBD1	.	TGTGCCAGCTCACCCCTGGGCCAGGGGGACCACGAGCAGTACTTC	CASSPLGQGDHEQYF
TRBV11-2	TRBJ1-1	.	.	TGTGCCAGCAGCTTAGTTTGGGTGAACACTGAAGCTTTCTTT	CASSLVWVNTEAFF
TRBV28	TRBJ2-5	TRBD2	.	TGTGCCAGCAGACCCGACGGACTAGTCCAAGAGACCCAGTACTTC	CASRPDGLVQETQYF
TRBV2	TRBJ1-1	TRBD1	once	TGTGCCAGGGGACAAACAGGGGAGGCTGAAGCTTTCTTT	CARGQTGEAEAFF
TRBV11-3	TRBJ2-2	.	.	TGTGCCAGCAGCTTAGGCCCAGGGGAAAGCGCGAACACCGGGGAGCTGTTTTTT	CASSLGPGESANTGELFF
TRBV19	TRBJ1-3	.	.	TGTGCCAGTAGTGATGGGTATGGAAACACCATATATTTT	CASSDGYGNTIYF
TRBV19	TRBJ2-1	.	.	TGTGCCAGTAGTATGTTCCGGAGGGACAATGAGCAGTTCTTC	CASSMFRRDNEQFF
TRBV2	TRBJ2-3	.	.	TGTGCCAGCAGTTGGGGCAGCACAGATACGCAGTATTTT	CASSWGSTDTQYF
TRBV4-2	TRBJ2-1	TRBD2	.	TGTGCCAGCAGCCAGACTAGCGGGGTCGGATATGAGCAGTTCTTC	CASSQTSGVGYEQFF
TRBV4-1	TRBJ2-2	.	.	TGCGCCAGCAGCCAAGTACAGGGCCCGGTAAACACCGGGGAGCTGTTTTTT	CASSQVQGPVNTGELFF
TRBV5-1	TRBJ2-7	.	.	TGCGCCAGCAGCTATATAGATCCCTACGAGCAGTACTTC	CASSYIDPYEQYF
TRBV4-1	TRBJ2-1	.	.	TGCGCCAGCAGCCAAGACGCACCCTCCTACAATGAGCAGTTCTTC	CASSQDAPSYNEQFF
TRBV11-2	TRBJ2-7	TRBD1	.	TGTGCCAGCAGCCCACAGGGGGCGTTCCACGAGCAGTACTTC	CASSPQGAFHEQYF